This paragraph reports one T cell receptor (beta chain). MiXCR was run by TCRdb on the 5' RACE reads, yielding one entry per CDR3 protein. Of under 550,000 distinct CDR3 sequences listed, less than 25% were seen once; the top ten hold about 17%. This specimen belongs to a study of T cells after yellow fever vaccination. Sequences were derived from PBMCs, sampled more than 20 days after the first yellow fever vaccination. This sequence originates from a man aged 18-30 years who received the YFV17D yellow fever vaccine.

The CDR3 DNA is TGCAGTGCTAGTTCTGATCCAAATTCACCCCTCCACTTT. As protein: CSASSDPNSPLHF. This chain uses TRBV20-1 with TRBJ1-6; D is unresolved. CDR1 and CDR2 (germline): DFQATT, SNEGSKA (reference sequence). With 3 bases removed from V and 7 bases from J, the gap between germline ends came to 10 bases. The CDR3 consists of 13 residues.